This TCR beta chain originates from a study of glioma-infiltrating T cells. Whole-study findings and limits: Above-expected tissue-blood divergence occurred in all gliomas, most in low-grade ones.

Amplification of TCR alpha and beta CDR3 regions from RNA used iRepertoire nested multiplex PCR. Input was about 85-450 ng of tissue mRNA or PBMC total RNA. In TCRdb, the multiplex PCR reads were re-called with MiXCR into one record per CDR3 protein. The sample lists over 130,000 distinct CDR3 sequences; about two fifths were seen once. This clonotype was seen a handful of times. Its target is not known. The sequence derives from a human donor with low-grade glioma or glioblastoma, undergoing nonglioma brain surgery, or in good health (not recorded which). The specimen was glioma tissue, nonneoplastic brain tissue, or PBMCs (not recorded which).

The CDR3 DNA reads TGTGCCAGCAGCCATGGACTAGCGGGAGAAGTTTTCTTC. It translates to CASSHGLAGEVFF. The V and J genes are TRBV3-1 and TRBJ2-1; 13 nucleotides agree with TRBD2. Germline values: CDR1 LGHDT, CDR2 YNNKEL (reference sequence). V dropped 3 bases and J dropped 16; count of bases not matched to a gene: 6. The CDR3 spans 13 residues.